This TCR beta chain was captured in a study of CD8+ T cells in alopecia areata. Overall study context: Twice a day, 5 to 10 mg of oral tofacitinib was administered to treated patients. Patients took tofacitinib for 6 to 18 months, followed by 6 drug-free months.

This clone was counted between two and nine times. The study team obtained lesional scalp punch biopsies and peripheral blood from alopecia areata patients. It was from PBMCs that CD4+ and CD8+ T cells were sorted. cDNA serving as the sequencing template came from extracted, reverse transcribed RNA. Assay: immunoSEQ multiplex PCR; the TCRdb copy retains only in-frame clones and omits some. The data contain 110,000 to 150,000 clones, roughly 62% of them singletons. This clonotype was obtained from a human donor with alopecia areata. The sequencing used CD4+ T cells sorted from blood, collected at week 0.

The CDR3 loop is CASSEGLAGVEQFF. For the CDR3, the DNA is TGTGCCAGCAGTGAGGGGCTAGCGGGGGTAGAGCAGTTCTTC. J is TRBJ2-1 and V is TRBV2, with TRBD2 matching over 10 bases. Germline assignment: CDR1 SNHLY and CDR2 FYNNEI. The CDR3 contains 14 residues. The ends lost 3 bases at V and 10 bases at J; junction bases unmatched: 6.